Listed here are 2 T cell receptor beta chains from one sample, sequenced in a study of blood T cell repertoires in COVID-19. Generated by immunoSEQ multiplex PCR, the TCRdb table keeps only in-frame clones and is missing some. Among tens of thousands of clones listed, around 84% were seen once. Material: peripheral blood. The receptors shown here come from a man between 70 and 80 years old with acute or convalescent COVID-19.

The rearrangement uses TRBV29-1 and TRBJ2-5, with D perhaps TRBD1 (5 bases). This CDR3 is 12 amino acids long. The germline V gene encodes CDR1 SQVTM and CDR2 ANQGSEA. V lost 4 bases and J 0 bases, leaving 6 bases between the germline ends. The CDR3 bases are TGCAGCGTTGGACAGAACCAAGAGACCCAGTACTTC. Translating gives CSVGQNQETQYF.

The rearrangement joins TRBV19 to TRBJ2-2, with D unclear. This CDR3 has 11 residues. Germline loops: CDR1 LNHDA, CDR2 SQIVND (reference sequence). The V gene lost 8 bases and the J gene lost 3 bases, with 4 bases spanning the gap. Written as DNA, the CDR3 is TGTGCCAGTCGTTACACCGGGGAGCTGTTTTTT. Translation: CASRYTGELFF.